This TCR beta chain was found in a study of human T cells and chemical hapten exposure. Overall study: It was small differences in pooled library volume that mainly caused per-sample TCR yields to vary. General observations from the study: No shift was seen in TCRs above 1 in 1000 frequency with DPC sensitization.

Within the library, unique molecular identifiers were attached to each individual cDNA molecule. In the authors' workflow: Samples had a median of roughly 100,000 TCRs, ranging about 20,000 to 750,000. TCRdb passed the RACE reads through MiXCR, listing each CDR3 protein once. TCRdb's processing, not the authors', yielded these V and J calls. The data hold approximately 59,000 distinct CDR3 sequences, with 5.5% to 7.5% observed a single time. This clonotype was counted many times. Its specificity is unknown. Noted time point: healthy volunteer bleed at 6 weeks. Extraction of total RNA was performed on unfractionated whole blood. CDR1 is DFQATT, CDR2 SNEGSKA, per germline (reference sequence). The length of the CDR3 is 14 residues. V was clipped by 3 bases and J by 0 bases, with 9 bases between them.

Sequenced: whole blood. The chain carries TRBV20-1 and TRBJ1-5, with D unclear. The receptor was isolated from a female donor in good health. Some clones in this sample may be carry-over from other donors' samples. CDR3 protein: CSASLADSNQPQHF. CDR3 coding DNA: TGCAGTGCTAGTCTTGCTGATAGCAATCAGCCCCAGCATTTT.